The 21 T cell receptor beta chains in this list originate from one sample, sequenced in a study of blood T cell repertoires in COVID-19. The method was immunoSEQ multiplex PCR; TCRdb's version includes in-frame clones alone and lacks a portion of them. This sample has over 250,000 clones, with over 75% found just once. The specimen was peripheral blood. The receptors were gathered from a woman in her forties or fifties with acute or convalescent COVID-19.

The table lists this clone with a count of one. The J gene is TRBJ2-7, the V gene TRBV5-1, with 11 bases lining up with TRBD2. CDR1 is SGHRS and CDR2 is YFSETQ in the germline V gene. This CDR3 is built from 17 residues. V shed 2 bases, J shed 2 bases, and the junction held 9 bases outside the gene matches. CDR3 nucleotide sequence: TGCGCCAGCAGCTTTCAGACTAGCGGGGCTCGCCCCTACGAGCAGTACTTC. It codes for CASSFQTSGARPYEQYF.

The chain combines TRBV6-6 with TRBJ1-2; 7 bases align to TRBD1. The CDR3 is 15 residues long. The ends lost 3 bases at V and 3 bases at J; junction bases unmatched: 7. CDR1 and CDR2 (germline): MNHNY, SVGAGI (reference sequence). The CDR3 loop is CASSYRPGGDYGYTF. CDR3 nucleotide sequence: TGTGCCAGCAGTTATCGTCCAGGGGGAGACTATGGCTACACCTTC.

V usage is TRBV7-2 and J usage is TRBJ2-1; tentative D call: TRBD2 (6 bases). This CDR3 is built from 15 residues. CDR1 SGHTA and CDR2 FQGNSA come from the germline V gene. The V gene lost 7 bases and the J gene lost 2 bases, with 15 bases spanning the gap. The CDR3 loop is CASILQIAAYNEQFF. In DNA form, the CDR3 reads TGTGCCAGCATCCTCCAGATAGCGGCCTACAATGAGCAGTTCTTC.

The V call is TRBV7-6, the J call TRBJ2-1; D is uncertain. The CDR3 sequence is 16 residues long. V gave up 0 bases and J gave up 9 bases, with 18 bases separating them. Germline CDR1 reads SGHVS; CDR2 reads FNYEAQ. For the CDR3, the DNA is TGTGCCAGCAGCTTAGCGTGGAGTACGACGGCAACTGAGCAGTTCTTC. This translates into CASSLAWSTTATEQFF.

For the CDR3, the DNA is TGTGCCAGTACCGACAGGTTCTCTGGAAACACCATATATTTT. This sequence encodes CASTDRFSGNTIYF. This chain joins TRBV19 and TRBJ1-3; tentatively, D is TRBD1 (6 bases). Germline V CDR1 and CDR2: LNHDA, SQIVND (reference sequence). This CDR3 is built from 14 residues. V lost 7 bases, J lost 0 bases, and 10 bases lay in between.

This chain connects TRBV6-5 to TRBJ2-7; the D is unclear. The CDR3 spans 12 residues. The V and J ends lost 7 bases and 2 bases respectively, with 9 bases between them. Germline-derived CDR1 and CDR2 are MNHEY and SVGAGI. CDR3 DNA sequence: TGTGCCAGCACGAGCGACCCCTACGAGCAGTACTTC. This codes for CASTSDPYEQYF.

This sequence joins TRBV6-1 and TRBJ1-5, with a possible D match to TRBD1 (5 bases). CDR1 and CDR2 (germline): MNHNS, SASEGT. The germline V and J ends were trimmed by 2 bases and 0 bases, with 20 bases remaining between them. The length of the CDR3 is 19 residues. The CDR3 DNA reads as TGTGCCAGCAGTGAAAAACGTCAGGGACTCCTTTATAGCAATCAGCCCCAGCATTTT. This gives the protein CASSEKRQGLLYSNQPQHF.

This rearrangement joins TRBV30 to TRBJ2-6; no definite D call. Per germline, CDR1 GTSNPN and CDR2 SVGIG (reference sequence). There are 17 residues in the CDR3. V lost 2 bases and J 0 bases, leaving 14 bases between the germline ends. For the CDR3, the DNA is TGTGCCTGGAGTTCGTTCATAGAGGCCTCTGGGGCCAACGTCCTGACTTTC. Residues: CAWSSFIEASGANVLTF.

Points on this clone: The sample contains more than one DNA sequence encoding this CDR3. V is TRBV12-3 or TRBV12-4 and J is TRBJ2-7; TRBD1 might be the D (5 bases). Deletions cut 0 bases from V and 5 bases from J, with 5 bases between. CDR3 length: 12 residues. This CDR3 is CASSLAGDEQYF. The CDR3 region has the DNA TGTGCCAGCAGTTTAGCAGGGGACGAGCAGTACTTC.

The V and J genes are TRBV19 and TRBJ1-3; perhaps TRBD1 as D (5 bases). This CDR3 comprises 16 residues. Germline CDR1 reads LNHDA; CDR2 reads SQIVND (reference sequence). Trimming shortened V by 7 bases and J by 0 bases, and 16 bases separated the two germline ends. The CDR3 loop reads CASTSAGRFSGNTIYF. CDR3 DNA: TGTGCCAGTACCAGCGCAGGGCGGTTCTCTGGAAACACCATATATTTT.

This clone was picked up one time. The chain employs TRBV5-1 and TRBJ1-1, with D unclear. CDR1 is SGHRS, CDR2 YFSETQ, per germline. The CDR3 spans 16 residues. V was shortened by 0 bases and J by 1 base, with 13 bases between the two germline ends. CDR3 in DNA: TGCGCCAGCAGCTTGGGCATTAGCACTGAGAACACTGAAGCTTTCTTT. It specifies CASSLGISTENTEAFF.

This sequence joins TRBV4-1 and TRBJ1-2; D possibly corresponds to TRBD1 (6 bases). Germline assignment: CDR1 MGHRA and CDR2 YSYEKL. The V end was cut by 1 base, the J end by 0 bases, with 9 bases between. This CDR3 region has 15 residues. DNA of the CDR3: TGCGCCAGCAGCCAAGGACAGGACCCTAACTATGGCTACACCTTC. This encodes CASSQGQDPNYGYTF.

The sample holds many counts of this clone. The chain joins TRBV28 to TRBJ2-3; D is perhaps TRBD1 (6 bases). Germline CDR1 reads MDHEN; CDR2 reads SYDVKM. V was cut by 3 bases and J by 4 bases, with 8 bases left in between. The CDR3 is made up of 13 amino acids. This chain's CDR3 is CASSLRTADTQYF. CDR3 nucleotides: TGTGCCAGCAGTTTGAGGACAGCAGATACGCAGTATTTT.

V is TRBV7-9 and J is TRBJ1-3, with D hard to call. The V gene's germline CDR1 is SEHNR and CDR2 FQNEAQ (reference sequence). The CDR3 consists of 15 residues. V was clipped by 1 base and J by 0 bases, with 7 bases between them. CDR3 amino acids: CASSLGRASGNTIYF. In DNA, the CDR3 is TGTGCCAGCAGCTTAGGGAGGGCCTCTGGAAACACCATATATTTT. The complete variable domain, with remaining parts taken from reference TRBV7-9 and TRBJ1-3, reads DTGVSQNPRHKITKRGQNVTFRCDPISEHNRLYWYRQTLGQGPEFLTYFQNEAQLEKSRLLSDRFSAERPKGSFSTLEIQRTEQGDSAMYLCASSLGRASGNTIYFGEGSWLTVV.

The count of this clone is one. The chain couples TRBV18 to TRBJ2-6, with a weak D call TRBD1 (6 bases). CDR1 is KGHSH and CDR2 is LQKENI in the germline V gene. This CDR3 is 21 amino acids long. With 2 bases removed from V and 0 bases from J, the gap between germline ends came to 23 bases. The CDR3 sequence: CASSPILRIRTDHSGANVLTF. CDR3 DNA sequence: TGTGCCAGCTCACCAATACTACGGATACGGACAGACCACTCTGGGGCCAACGTCCTGACTTTC. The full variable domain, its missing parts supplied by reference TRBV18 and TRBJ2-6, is NAGVMQNPRHLVRRRGQEARLRCSPMKGHSHVYWYRQLPEEGLKFMVYLQKENIIDESGMPKERFSAEFPKEGPSILRIQQVVRGDSAAYFCASSPILRIRTDHSGANVLTFGAGSRLTVL.

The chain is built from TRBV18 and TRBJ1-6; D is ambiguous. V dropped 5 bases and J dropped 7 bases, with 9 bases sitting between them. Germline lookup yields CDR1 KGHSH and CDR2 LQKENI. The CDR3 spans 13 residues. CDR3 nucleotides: TGTGCCAGCTCAGCTACAGAGAATTCACCCCTCCACTTT. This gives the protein CASSATENSPLHF.

Here the CDR3 reads CASSLQDKNTEAFF. CDR3 nucleotides: TGTGCCAGCAGTTTACAGGACAAGAACACTGAAGCTTTCTTT. The rearrangement joins TRBV27 to TRBJ1-1, with a tentative D call TRBD1 (5 bases). The germline V gene has CDR1 MNHEY and CDR2 SMNVEV (reference sequence). Trimming took 2 bases from V and 1 from J, leaving 8 bases between them. There are 14 residues in the CDR3.

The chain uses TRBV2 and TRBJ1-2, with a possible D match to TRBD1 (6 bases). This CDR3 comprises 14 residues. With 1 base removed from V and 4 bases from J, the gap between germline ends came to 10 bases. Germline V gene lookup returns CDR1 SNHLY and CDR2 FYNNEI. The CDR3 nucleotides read TGTGCCAGCAGTGAAGGTTGGACAGTCTATGGCTACACCTTC. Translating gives CASSEGWTVYGYTF.

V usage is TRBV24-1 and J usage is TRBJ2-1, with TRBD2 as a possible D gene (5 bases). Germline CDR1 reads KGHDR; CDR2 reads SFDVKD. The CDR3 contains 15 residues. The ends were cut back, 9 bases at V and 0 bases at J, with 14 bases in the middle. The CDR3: CATAPLGSSYNEQFF. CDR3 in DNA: TGTGCCACCGCCCCCCTTGGGAGCTCCTACAATGAGCAGTTCTTC.

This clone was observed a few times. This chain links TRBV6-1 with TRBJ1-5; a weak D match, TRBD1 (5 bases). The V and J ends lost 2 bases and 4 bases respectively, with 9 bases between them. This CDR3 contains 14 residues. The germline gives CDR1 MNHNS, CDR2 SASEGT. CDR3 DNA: TGTGCCAGCAGTGAATTGACAGTTAATCAGCCCCAGCATTTT. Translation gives CASSELTVNQPQHF.

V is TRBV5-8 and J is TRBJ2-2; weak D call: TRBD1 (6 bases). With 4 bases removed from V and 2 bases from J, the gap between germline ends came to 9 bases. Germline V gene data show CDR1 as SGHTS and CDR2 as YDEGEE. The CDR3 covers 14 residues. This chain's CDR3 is CASSQGHNTGELFF. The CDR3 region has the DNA TGTGCCAGCAGCCAGGGACACAACACCGGGGAGCTGTTTTTT.